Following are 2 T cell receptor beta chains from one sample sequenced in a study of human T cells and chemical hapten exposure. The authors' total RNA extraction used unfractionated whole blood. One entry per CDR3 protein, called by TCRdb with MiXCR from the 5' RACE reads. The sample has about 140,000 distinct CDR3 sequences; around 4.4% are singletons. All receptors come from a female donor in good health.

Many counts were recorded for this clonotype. The CDR3 nucleotides are TGCAGTGCTAGAAAAGCTAGCGGCGTTCACCCCTGGAGTATAGATACGCAGTATTTT. Its protein product is CSARKASGVHPWSIDTQYF. The genes are TRBV20-1 and TRBJ2-3, with 7 nucleotides matching TRBD2. The V and J ends lost 2 bases and 5 bases, in that order; junction bases with no gene match: 22. The CDR3 runs 19 residues. The germline V gene encodes CDR1 DFQATT and CDR2 SNEGSKA (reference sequence).

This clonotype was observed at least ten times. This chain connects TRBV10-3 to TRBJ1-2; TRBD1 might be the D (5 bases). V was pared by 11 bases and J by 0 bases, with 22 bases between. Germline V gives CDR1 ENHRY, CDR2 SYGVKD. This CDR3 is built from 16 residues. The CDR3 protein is CAAKGNGGGANYGYTF. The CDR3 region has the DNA TGTGCCGCAAAAGGGAACGGTGGGGGAGCTAACTATGGCTACACCTTC.